This passage covers 29 T cell receptor beta chains from one sample sequenced in a study of Graves' ophthalmopathy and Graves' hyperthyroidism. RNA transcripts were the template, and TCR beta CDR3 regions were amplified from them. RT-PCR with HTBI primers came first, then second-round multiplex PCR. TCRdb passed the multiplex PCR reads through MiXCR, listing each CDR3 protein once. Here the sample spans 740,000 or so distinct CDR3 sequences, 35% to 50% being singletons. Sequencing was carried out using peripheral blood. These receptors all come from an adult man with Graves' ophthalmopathy.

This clonotype was observed a single time. The J gene is TRBJ2-2, the V gene TRBV19; D unresolved. V was pared by 1 base and J by 3 bases, with 9 bases between. The CDR3 covers 15 residues. Looked up from germline, CDR1 is LNHDA and CDR2 is SQIVND (reference sequence). The CDR3, as DNA: TGTGCCAGTAGTATAGTACAGATCGACACCGGGGAGCTGTTTTTT. Its translation: CASSIVQIDTGELFF.

This clonotype was seen more than once but under ten times. This chain links TRBV7-3 with TRBJ2-6; 10 nucleotides align to TRBD1. CDR3 length equals 18 residues. Germline CDR1 reads SGHTA; CDR2 reads FQGTGA. Unmatched junction bases numbered 9, after V lost 3 bases and J lost 4 bases. This CDR3 reads CASSFPGTGVTGANVLTF. The CDR3 region has the DNA TGTGCCAGCAGCTTCCCCGGGACAGGGGTTACCGGGGCCAACGTCCTGACTTTC.

With respect to this clonotype: Possible read error: a much larger clone is one base away. The V call is TRBV10-2, the J call TRBJ2-7, with 10 nucleotides matching TRBD2. The CDR3 covers 17 residues. The germline V gene has CDR1 WSHSY and CDR2 SAAADI. The CDR3: CASSESTSGSYSHEQYF. The CDR3 DNA reads as TGCGCCAGCAGTGAGTCGACTAGCGGGTCTTACTCCCACGAGCAGTACTTC.

This clonotype was observed many times. The chain is built from TRBV29-1 and TRBJ2-7; either TRBD1 or TRBD2 may fit D (5 bases each). V was trimmed by 4 bases and J by 6 bases, leaving 13 bases between them. The CDR3 contains 12 residues. From germline, CDR1 is SQVTM and CDR2 ANQGSEA. CDR3 region: CSVGTPGPEQYF. The CDR3 nucleotides read TGCAGCGTTGGGACCCCGGGGCCCGAGCAGTACTTC.

A remark on this clonotype: One end of the junction varies from germline; a read error may be responsible. The chain joins TRBV2 to TRBJ1-3; 7 bases agree with TRBD1. The germline V gene has CDR1 SNHLY and CDR2 FYNNEI. The CDR3 spans 13 residues. CDR3 DNA sequence: TGTGCCAGCAGTGAGGACAGGAACGCGCGGACTGATTTT. Its protein is CASSEDRNARTDF.

This clonotype was seen ten or more times. This chain connects TRBV5-6 to TRBJ1-5; maybe TRBD1 (5 bases). V gave up 4 bases and J gave up 7 bases, with 12 bases separating them. This CDR3 spans 13 amino acids. The germline V gene has CDR1 SGHDT and CDR2 YYEEEE. The CDR3 sequence is CASSPGFGQPQHF. The CDR3 DNA is TGTGCCAGCAGCCCAGGGTTTGGGCAGCCCCAGCATTTT.

The gene calls are TRBV7-9 and TRBJ2-7, with TRBD1 as a possible D gene (6 bases). The V and J ends lost 5 bases and 4 bases respectively, with 27 bases between them. The CDR3 covers 18 residues. Germline CDR1 is SEHNR and CDR2 is FQNEAQ (reference sequence). The DNA of the CDR3 is TGTGCCAGCAGCCAGAACAGACACGACAAGGACAGAAGTTACGAGCAGTACTTC. Encoded protein: CASSQNRHDKDRSYEQYF.

The chain couples TRBV14 to TRBJ1-2, with 9 bases fitting TRBD1. J lost 2 bases, V lost 1 base, and 8 bases had no gene match. In germline, CDR1 is SGHDN, CDR2 FVKESK. The CDR3 consists of 17 residues. DNA of the CDR3: TGTGCCAGCAGCCAAGGGGCTACAGGGGGCGCGAACTATGGCTACACCTTC. Translating gives CASSQGATGGANYGYTF.

The genes are TRBV29-1 and TRBJ2-1, with 8 bases fitting TRBD2. Germline V lookup: CDR1 SQVTM, CDR2 ANQGSEA. V dropped 4 bases and J dropped 10; count of bases not matched to a gene: 6. The CDR3 totals 12 residues. This CDR3 is CSVGPAGGEQFF. CDR3 DNA: TGCAGCGTTGGGCCGGCGGGGGGCGAGCAGTTCTTC.

The gene calls are TRBV7-2 and TRBJ2-7, with TRBD2 identical over 10 bases. The J call may be mistaken, given a closer DNA end match to TRBJ2-1. Germline assignment: CDR1 SGHTA and CDR2 FQGNSA. The CDR3 is 15 residues long. CDR3 DNA sequence: TGTGCCACCCGTGGTTATCGGCTAGCGGGGGCAGGGCAGTTCTTC. Its protein is CATRGYRLAGAGQFF.

Of note for this clonotype: At one of its ends the junction is not consistent with the germline gene, which may arise from a read error. The DNA of the CDR3 is TGCGCCAGCAGTGATACCTTAGGGGGAGTGGACTTC. Its protein product is CASSDTLGGVDF. This chain links TRBV10-2 with TRBJ2-7, with TRBD1 as a possible D gene (6 bases). The CDR3 length is 12 residues. CDR1 is WSHSY and CDR2 is SAAADI in the germline V gene.

This clonotype was seen only a few times. CDR3 DNA sequence: TGTGCCAGCAGCTTACTACCCGGGACAGGGAACACCGGGGAGCTGTTTTTT. It yields the protein CASSLLPGTGNTGELFF. The chain couples TRBV11-2 to TRBJ2-2, with 8 nucleotides matching TRBD1. From germline, CDR1 is SGHAT and CDR2 FQNNGV. V lost 2 bases, J lost 1 base, and 6 bases stayed unmatched. CDR3 size: 17 residues.

V is TRBV10-3 and J is TRBJ1-1; D unclear. From germline, CDR1 is ENHRY and CDR2 SYGVKD. The CDR3 spans 13 residues. With 10 bases removed from V and 2 bases from J, the gap between germline ends came to 14 bases. For the CDR3, the DNA is TGTGCCAGCGGATTACAGAGCAACACTGAAGCTTTCTTT. Translated, it gives CASGLQSNTEAFF.

The chain carries TRBV20-1 and TRBJ1-1; 7 nucleotides line up with TRBD1. Germline-derived CDR1 and CDR2 are DFQATT and SNEGSKA (reference sequence). The CDR3 totals 15 residues. Trimming removed 3 bases from V and 4 bases from J; junction bases left unmatched: 11. Here the CDR3 reads CSASDGTAGPTEAFF. CDR3 sequence (DNA): TGCAGTGCTAGTGATGGGACAGCCGGTCCCACTGAAGCTTTCTTT.

This clonotype showed up many times. This chain uses TRBV7-9 with TRBJ2-5; 14 bases match TRBD2. Germline assignment: CDR1 SEHNR and CDR2 FQNEAQ (reference sequence). V lost 10 bases and J lost 5; bases outside the gene matches: 9. This CDR3 is built from 15 residues. CDR3 coding DNA: TGTGCCATTACGACTAGCGGGAGGGCCCTCGAGACCCAGTACTTC. This gives the protein CAITTSGRALETQYF.

Concerning this clonotype itself: With a much larger clone just one base away, this may be a read error. The rearrangement links TRBV11-2 to TRBJ1-1; D uncertain. The V gene lost 7 bases and the J gene lost 1 base, with 4 bases spanning the gap. This CDR3 region has 11 residues. The germline CDR1 and CDR2 sequences are SGHAT and FQNNGV. The CDR3 reads CASITNTEAFF. The CDR3 DNA sequence: TGTGCCAGCATAACGAACACTGAAGCTTTCTTT.

The rearrangement joins TRBV6-1 to TRBJ1-4, with TRBD1 identical over 7 bases. Trimming at V came to 5 bases and at J to 10 bases, leaving 4 bases not matched to a gene. Germline values: CDR1 MNHNS, CDR2 SASEGT. There are 12 residues in the CDR3. The CDR3 DNA sequence: TGTGCCAGCAGTATTGCAGGGGGAAAACTGTTTTTT. This encodes CASSIAGGKLFF.

This clonotype was detected many times. This sequence joins TRBV29-1 and TRBJ1-3; D perhaps matches TRBD1 (5 bases). CDR3 length: 13 amino acids. The ends were cut back, 4 bases at V and 4 bases at J, with 11 bases in the middle. The germline CDR1 and CDR2 sequences are SQVTM and ANQGSEA. The CDR3 spells CSVGKGEGNTIYF. CDR3 nucleotides: TGCAGCGTTGGAAAAGGGGAAGGAAACACCATATATTTT.

The chain employs TRBV29-1 and TRBJ2-7; TRBD2 might be the D (5 bases). The CDR3 totals 15 residues. Germline V gene lookup returns CDR1 SQVTM and CDR2 ANQGSEA. V was pared by 4 bases and J by 2 bases, with 18 bases between. The chain's CDR3 is CSVGGFLSGAYEQYF. CDR3 DNA: TGCAGCGTTGGAGGGTTCCTCTCTGGGGCCTACGAGCAGTACTTC.

V is TRBV7-4 and J is TRBJ2-5, with D possibly being TRBD1 or TRBD2 (5 bases each). Trimming removed 3 bases at V and 2 bases at J, with 16 bases between. There are 16 residues in the CDR3. Germline V CDR1 and CDR2: SGHVT, SQSDAQ. The CDR3 nucleotides are TGTGCCAGCAGCTTTAGTCCGGGGACGGGACAAGAGACCCAGTACTTC. Translating gives CASSFSPGTGQETQYF.

To note about this clonotype: The junction does not match germline at one end; this may be a read error. V gene TRBV7-9 combines with J gene TRBJ1-5, with a possible D match to TRBD1 (6 bases). Germline V gene lookup returns CDR1 SEHNR and CDR2 FQNEAQ (reference sequence). The CDR3 totals 16 residues. CDR3 coding DNA: TGCGCCAGCAGCCAAGATCAGCTGGGGGCGGGTCAGCCCCAGCATTTT. Protein product: CASSQDQLGAGQPQHF.

In its sample, this clonotype was seen many times. The V call is TRBV15, the J call TRBJ1-5; D remains unclear. CDR3 length: 15 amino acids. The germline V and J ends were trimmed by 0 bases and 6 bases, with 12 bases remaining between them. From germline, CDR1 is LNHNV and CDR2 YYDKDF (reference sequence). In DNA, the CDR3 is TGTGCCACCAGCAGAGATTTGAGGGTCGGTCAGCCCCAGCATTTT. This gives the protein CATSRDLRVGQPQHF.

A note on this clonotype: A much more abundant neighbour one base away suggests this may be a read error. This chain links TRBV7-9 with TRBJ2-7; the D gene is possibly TRBD2 (6 bases). The CDR3 extends over 15 amino acids. V was shortened by 4 bases and J by 8 bases, with 21 bases between the two germline ends. Germline loops: CDR1 SEHNR, CDR2 FQNEAQ (reference sequence). The CDR3 loop is CASSSDSGAGFKQYF. In DNA form, the CDR3 reads TGTGCCAGCAGCTCAGATAGCGGCGCGGGGTTCAAGCAGTACTTC.

The chain joins TRBV25-1 to TRBJ2-2; tentative D call: TRBD2 (6 bases). Trimming removed 8 bases at V and 4 bases at J, with 8 bases between. This CDR3 comprises 12 residues. From germline, CDR1 is MGHDK and CDR2 SYGVNS. CDR3: CASGRRTGELFF. CDR3 DNA: TGTGCCAGCGGGAGGCGCACCGGGGAGCTGTTTTTT.

The sample holds many counts of this clonotype. The chain combines TRBV11-2 with TRBJ1-3, with D possibly TRBD1 on 6 matching bases. V lost 3 bases, J lost 2 bases, and 11 bases lay in between. Germline CDR1 reads SGHAT; CDR2 reads FQNNGV. The CDR3 totals 15 residues. In DNA, the CDR3 is TGTGCCAGCAGCTTGGACAGAGGGACTGGAAACACCATATATTTT. This encodes CASSLDRGTGNTIYF. The variable domain in full, with the rest retrieved from reference TRBV11-2 and TRBJ1-3, is EAGVAQSPRYKIIEKRQSVAFWCNPISGHATLYWYQQILGQGPKLLIQFQNNGVVDDSQLPKDRFSAERLKGVDSTLKIQPAKLEDSAVYLCASSLDRGTGNTIYFGEGSWLTVV.

The chain recombines TRBV7-3 with TRBJ2-3; D is unclear. The CDR3 is 11 residues long. Between the trimmed V and J ends, which lost 5 bases and 7 bases, there was a span of 7 bases. CDR1 and CDR2 (germline): SGHTA, FQGTGA. CDR3 residues: CASSPRYTQYF. The CDR3 nucleotides read TGTGCCAGCAGCCCCCGCTATACGCAGTATTTT.

Remarks on this clonotype: A read error is possible here, since a much larger clone lies one base away. The rearrangement uses TRBV10-2 and TRBJ1-6; D unresolved. This CDR3 is built from 13 residues. CDR1 is WSHSY and CDR2 is SAAADI in the germline V gene. CDR3 nucleotides: TGTGCCTGCAGTTACGCCAGAACGGCACCCCTCCACTTT. Amino acids: CACSYARTAPLHF.

CDR3 in DNA: TGTGCCAGCAGCTCCTCGGGAGGGACCCAAGAGACCCAGTACTTC. Protein product: CASSSSGGTQETQYF. This chain joins TRBV5-5 and TRBJ2-5, with 8 bases that match TRBD2. Germline CDR1 reads SGHKS; CDR2 reads YYEKEE (reference sequence). The length of the CDR3 is 15 residues. V lost 3 bases to trimming and J lost 1 base; unmatched junction nucleotides: 5.

V gene TRBV7-2 combines with J gene TRBJ1-2; possible D gene TRBD1, 5 bases. Germline CDR1 SGHTA, CDR2 FQGNSA. The CDR3 spans 15 residues. The V end was cut by 3 bases, the J end by 2 bases, with 13 bases between. The CDR3 nucleotides are TGTGCCAGCAGCTTGGACGACAGACGAAACTATGGCTACACCTTC. Translating it yields CASSLDDRRNYGYTF.